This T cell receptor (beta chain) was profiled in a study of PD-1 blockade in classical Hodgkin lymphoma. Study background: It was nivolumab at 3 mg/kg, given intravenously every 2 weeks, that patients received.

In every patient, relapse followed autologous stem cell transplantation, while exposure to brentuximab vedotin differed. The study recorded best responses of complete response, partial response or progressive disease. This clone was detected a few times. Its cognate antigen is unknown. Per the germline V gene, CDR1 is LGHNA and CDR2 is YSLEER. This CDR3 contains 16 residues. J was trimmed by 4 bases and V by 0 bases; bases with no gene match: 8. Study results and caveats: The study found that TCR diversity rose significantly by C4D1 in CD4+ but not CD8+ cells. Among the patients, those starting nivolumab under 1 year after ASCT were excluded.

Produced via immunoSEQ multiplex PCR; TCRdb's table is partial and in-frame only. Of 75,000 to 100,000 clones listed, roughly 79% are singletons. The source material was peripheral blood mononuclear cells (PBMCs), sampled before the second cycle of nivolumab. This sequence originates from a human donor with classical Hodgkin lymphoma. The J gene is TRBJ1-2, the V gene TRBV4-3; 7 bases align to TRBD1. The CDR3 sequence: CASSQEGDRAIYGYTF. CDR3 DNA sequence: TGCGCCAGCAGCCAAGAGGGTGACAGGGCCATCTATGGCTACACCTTC.